The sequence of this T cell receptor beta chain was determined in a study of CD8 T cells in ankylosing spondylitis. The germline V gene encodes CDR1 DFQATT and CDR2 SNEGSKA (reference sequence). This CDR3 comprises 14 residues. J gave up 4 bases and V 5 bases, and 11 bases lay outside the gene matches. This clonotype was counted ten times or more. TCRdb re-analysed the 5' RACE reads in MiXCR, keeping a single row per CDR3 protein. Of some 140,000 distinct CDR3 sequences listed, roughly 8.4% are singletons. Sequenced input: synovial fluid, either unsorted or a sorted T cell fraction (not recorded which). V gene TRBV20-1 combines with J gene TRBJ2-7; 7 bases agree with TRBD2. The sequence came from a male donor with ankylosing spondylitis. DNA of the CDR3: TGCAGTGCTCATAGGGGAGGGGAGATGTACGAGCAGTACTTC. It is translated as CSAHRGGEMYEQYF.